This is a list of T cell receptor beta chains from one sample in a study of tumor-infiltrating lymphocytes in glioblastoma multiforme. TCRdb analysed the multiplex PCR reads with MiXCR anew, one entry per CDR3 protein. This sample has approximately 30,000 distinct CDR3 sequences, with roughly three fifths found just once. The material sequenced was brain tumor tissue. The source of these receptors is a male donor with glioblastoma. Both conserved end residues are part of each CDR3.

CDR3aa: CACRRDRTFGTEAFF
j_gene: TRBJ1-1
v_gene: TRBV30

CDR3aa: CASSWQVSGAEETQYF
j_gene: TRBJ2-5
v_gene: TRBV12-3/TRBV12-4

CDR3aa: CASSLLWGAAPVGIYEQYF
j_gene: TRBJ2-7
v_gene: TRBV7-9

CDR3aa: CASSQDRLAGTISYGRYF
j_gene: TRBJ2-7
v_gene: TRBV4-1

CDR3aa: CANSRGQGDYNEQFF
j_gene: TRBJ2-1
v_gene: TRBV12-3/TRBV12-4

CDR3aa: CASSHPRQTTNEKLFF
j_gene: TRBJ1-4
v_gene: TRBV6-8

CDR3aa: CASSESTYEQYF
j_gene: TRBJ2-7
v_gene: TRBV6-2/TRBV6-3

CDR3aa: CASSNPMGYGYTF
j_gene: TRBJ1-2
v_gene: TRBV6-5

CDR3aa: CASSPGQGEQFF
j_gene: TRBJ2-1
v_gene: TRBV11-3

CDR3aa: CSAGDSTYEQYF
j_gene: TRBJ2-7
v_gene: TRBV20-1

CDR3aa: CAIRDRGGNQPQHF
j_gene: TRBJ1-5
v_gene: TRBV10-3

CDR3aa: CSARTSLAAGPRGGETQYF
j_gene: TRBJ2-5
v_gene: TRBV20-1

CDR3aa: CSVVRGWYEQYF
j_gene: TRBJ2-7
v_gene: TRBV29-1

CDR3aa: CASSYSIALAGGREQYF
j_gene: TRBJ2-7
v_gene: TRBV6-5

CDR3aa: CAWSAGNYGYTF
j_gene: TRBJ1-2
v_gene: TRBV30

CDR3aa: CASSAGGTSTDTQYF
j_gene: TRBJ2-3
v_gene: TRBV9

CDR3aa: CASRQGGGDEKLSF
j_gene: TRBJ1-4
v_gene: TRBV6-5

CDR3aa: CASSFGTHEQFF
j_gene: TRBJ2-1
v_gene: TRBV12-3/TRBV12-4

CDR3aa: CASSPGSKGASSGASVLTF
j_gene: TRBJ2-6
v_gene: TRBV6-1

CDR3aa: CSARDRAADTQCF
j_gene: TRBJ2-3
v_gene: TRBV20-1

CDR3aa: CASSPFGTDTQYF
j_gene: TRBJ2-3
v_gene: TRBV11-1

CDR3aa: CATSEVGGADYGYTF
j_gene: TRBJ1-2
v_gene: TRBV24-1

CDR3aa: CSASSQWGRETQCF
j_gene: TRBJ2-5
v_gene: TRBV20-1

CDR3aa: CASSKSEGGEQYF
j_gene: TRBJ2-7
v_gene: TRBV28

CDR3aa: CSAPGQSHYEQYF
j_gene: TRBJ2-7
v_gene: TRBV20-1

CDR3aa: CASSLKGYRSPWNEQYF
j_gene: TRBJ2-7
v_gene: TRBV5-4

CDR3aa: CASSPGLAGYNEQIF
j_gene: TRBJ2-1
v_gene: TRBV11-1

CDR3aa: CASSQEGGGGGEKLFF
j_gene: TRBJ1-4
v_gene: TRBV4-2

CDR3aa: CASSSPGAFGYEQYF
j_gene: TRBJ2-7
v_gene: TRBV11-2

CDR3aa: CAGSQEVWRGTDTQYF
j_gene: TRBJ2-3
v_gene: TRBV14

CDR3aa: CSARDVRDSEKLFF
j_gene: TRBJ1-4
v_gene: TRBV20-1

CDR3aa: CASSSGPPEAFF
j_gene: TRBJ1-1
v_gene: TRBV12-3/TRBV12-4

CDR3aa: CASSLRQGGGEKLFF
j_gene: TRBJ1-4
v_gene: TRBV13

CDR3aa: CTSSLNRGVNTGELFF
j_gene: TRBJ2-2
v_gene: TRBV5-6

CDR3aa: CASSWGMGNTGELFF
j_gene: TRBJ2-2
v_gene: TRBV12-3/TRBV12-4

CDR3aa: CASSSAGGLGETQYF
j_gene: TRBJ2-5
v_gene: TRBV6-6

CDR3aa: CSVEVPPGQETQYF
j_gene: TRBJ2-5
v_gene: TRBV29-1

CDR3aa: CSARDGAESTDTQYF
j_gene: TRBJ2-3
v_gene: TRBV20-1

CDR3aa: CIIDGGDGTQYF
j_gene: TRBJ2-5
v_gene: TRBV29-1

CDR3aa: CASSPEGEKLFF
j_gene: TRBJ1-4
v_gene: TRBV14

CDR3aa: CASSARSTNEQFF
j_gene: TRBJ2-1
v_gene: TRBV6-5

CDR3aa: CSASGDTEAFF
j_gene: TRBJ1-1
v_gene: TRBV29-1

CDR3aa: CASSFGSGDNEQFF
j_gene: TRBJ2-1
v_gene: TRBV5-1

CDR3aa: CASILQGLDIIYF
j_gene: TRBJ1-3
v_gene: TRBV12-3/TRBV12-4